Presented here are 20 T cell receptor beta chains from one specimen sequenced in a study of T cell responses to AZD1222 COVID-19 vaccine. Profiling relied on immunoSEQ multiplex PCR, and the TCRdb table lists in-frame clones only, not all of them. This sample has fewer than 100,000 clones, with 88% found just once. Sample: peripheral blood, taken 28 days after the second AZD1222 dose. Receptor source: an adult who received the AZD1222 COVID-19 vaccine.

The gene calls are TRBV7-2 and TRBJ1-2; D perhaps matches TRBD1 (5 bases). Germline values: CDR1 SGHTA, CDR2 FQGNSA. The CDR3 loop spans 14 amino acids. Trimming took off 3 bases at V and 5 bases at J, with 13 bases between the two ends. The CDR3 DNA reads TGTGCCAGCAGCTTGCCGACAGTATCTTATGGCTACACCTTC. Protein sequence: CASSLPTVSYGYTF.

This CDR3 is CASSSYHAGGRYEQYF. The CDR3 DNA reads as TGTGCCAGCAGCTCGTACCATGCGGGAGGGCGGTACGAGCAGTACTTC. V is TRBV5-6 and J is TRBJ2-7; TRBD2 agrees at 9 bases. Germline values: CDR1 SGHDT, CDR2 YYEEEE. Trimming at V came to 3 bases and at J to 4 bases, leaving 11 bases not matched to a gene. The CDR3 spans 16 residues.

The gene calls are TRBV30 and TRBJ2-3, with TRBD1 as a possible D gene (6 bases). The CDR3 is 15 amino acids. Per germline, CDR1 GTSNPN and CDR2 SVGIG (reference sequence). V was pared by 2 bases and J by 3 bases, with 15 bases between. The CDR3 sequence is CAWSPTGIGTDTQYF. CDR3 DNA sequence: TGTGCCTGGAGTCCTACAGGGATTGGGACAGATACGCAGTATTTT.

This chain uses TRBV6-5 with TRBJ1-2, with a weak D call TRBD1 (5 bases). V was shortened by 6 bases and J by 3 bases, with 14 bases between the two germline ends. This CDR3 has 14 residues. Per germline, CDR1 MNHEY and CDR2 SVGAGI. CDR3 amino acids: CASRTGTGYYGYTF. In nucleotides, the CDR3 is TGTGCCAGCAGGACCGGGACGGGGTACTATGGCTACACCTTC.

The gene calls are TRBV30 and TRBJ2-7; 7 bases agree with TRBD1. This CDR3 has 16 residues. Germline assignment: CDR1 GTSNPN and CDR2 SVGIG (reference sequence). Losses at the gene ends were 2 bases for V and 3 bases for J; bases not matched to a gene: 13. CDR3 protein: CAWSSYGQEYGYEQYF. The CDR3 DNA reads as TGTGCCTGGAGTTCCTACGGACAGGAATACGGCTACGAGCAGTACTTC.

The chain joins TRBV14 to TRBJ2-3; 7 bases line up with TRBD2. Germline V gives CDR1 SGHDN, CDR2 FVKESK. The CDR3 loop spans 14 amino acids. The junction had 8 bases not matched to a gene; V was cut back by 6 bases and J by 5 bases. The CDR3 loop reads CASSSAGAKDTQYF. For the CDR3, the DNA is TGTGCCAGCAGTTCGGCGGGAGCCAAAGATACGCAGTATTTT.

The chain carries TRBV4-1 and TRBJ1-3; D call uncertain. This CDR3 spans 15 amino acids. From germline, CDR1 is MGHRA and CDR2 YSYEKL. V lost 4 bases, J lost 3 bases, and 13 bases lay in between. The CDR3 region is CASSPFARGGNTIYF. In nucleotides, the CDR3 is TGCGCCAGCAGCCCCTTCGCGCGGGGTGGAAACACCATATATTTT.

In DNA, the CDR3 is TGTGCCAGCAGCTTAGCGACCGGGGAGCTGTTTTTT. This codes for CASSLATGELFF. The chain joins TRBV11-3 to TRBJ2-2; D unresolved. CDR1 SGHNT and CDR2 YENEEA come from the germline V gene. The CDR3 contains 12 residues. V lost 1 base and J lost 5, with 2 bases in between.

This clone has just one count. CDR3 DNA sequence: TGTGCCAGCAGTTTCAGACAGGGGGCGAGCGCCGCTGAAGCTTTCTTT. Its translation: CASSFRQGASAAEAFF. The chain recombines TRBV6-5 with TRBJ1-1; 10 positions match TRBD1. The V segment lost 4 bases and the J segment 6 bases; nucleotides outside the gene matches: 11. This CDR3 spans 16 amino acids. Germline V gene sequence: CDR1 MNHEY, CDR2 SVGAGI.

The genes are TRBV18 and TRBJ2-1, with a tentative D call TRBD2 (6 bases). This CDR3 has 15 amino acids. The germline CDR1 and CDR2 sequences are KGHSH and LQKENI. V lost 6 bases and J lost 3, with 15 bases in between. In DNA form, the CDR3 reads TGTGCCAGCTCCCTTGTGCCGGGAGACTACAATGAGCAGTTCTTC. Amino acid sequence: CASSLVPGDYNEQFF.

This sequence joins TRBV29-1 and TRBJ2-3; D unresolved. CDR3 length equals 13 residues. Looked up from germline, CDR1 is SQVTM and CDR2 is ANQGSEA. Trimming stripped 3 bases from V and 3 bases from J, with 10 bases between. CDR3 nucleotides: TGCAGCGTTGAGCCGAAAGAGACAGATACGCAGTATTTT. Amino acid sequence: CSVEPKETDTQYF.

As DNA, the CDR3 is TGTGCCAGCAGTCAAGGGGGCCAAGAGACCCAGTACTTC. Protein product: CASSQGGQETQYF. V is TRBV28 and J is TRBJ2-5; possibly TRBD1 for D (6 bases). CDR3 length equals 13 residues. The germline V gene has CDR1 MDHEN and CDR2 SYDVKM. V was trimmed by 5 bases and J by 1 base, leaving 8 bases between them.

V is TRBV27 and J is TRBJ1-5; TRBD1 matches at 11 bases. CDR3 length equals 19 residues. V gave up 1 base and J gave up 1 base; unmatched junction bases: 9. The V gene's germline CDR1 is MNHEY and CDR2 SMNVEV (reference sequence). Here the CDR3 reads CASSLYLVGQGGSNQPQHF. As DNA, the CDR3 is TGTGCCAGCAGTTTATACCTTGTGGGACAGGGGGGGAGCAATCAGCCCCAGCATTTT.

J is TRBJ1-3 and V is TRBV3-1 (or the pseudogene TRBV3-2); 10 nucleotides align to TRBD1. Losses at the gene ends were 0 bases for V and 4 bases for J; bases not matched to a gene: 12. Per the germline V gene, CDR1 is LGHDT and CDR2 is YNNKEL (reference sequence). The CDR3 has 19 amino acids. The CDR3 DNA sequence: TGTGCCAGCAGCCAAGACTCCGGGACCGGGACAGGGGTGGGAAACACCATATATTTT. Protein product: CASSQDSGTGTGVGNTIYF.

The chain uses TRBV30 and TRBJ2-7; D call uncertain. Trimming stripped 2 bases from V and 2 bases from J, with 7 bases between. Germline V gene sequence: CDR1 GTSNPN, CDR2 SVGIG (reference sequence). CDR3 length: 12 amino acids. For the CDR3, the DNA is TGTGCCTGGAGTCCTACCACCTACGAGCAGTACTTC. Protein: CAWSPTTYEQYF. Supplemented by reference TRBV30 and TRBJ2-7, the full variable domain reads SQTIHQWPATLVQPVGSPLSLECTVEGTSNPNLYWYRQAAGRGLQLLFYSVGIGQISSEVPQNLSASRPQDRQFILSSKKLLLSDSGFYLCAWSPTTYEQYFGPGTRLTVT.

Written as DNA, the CDR3 is TGTGCCATCAGTGGGGCCAGGGCCCGGCGGGAGACCCAGTACTTC. Protein sequence: CAISGARARRETQYF. The chain is built from TRBV10-3 and TRBJ2-5, with D possibly TRBD1 on 5 matching bases. This CDR3 has 15 amino acids. CDR1 and CDR2 from the germline V gene are ENHRY and SYGVKD. V was cut by 4 bases and J by 5 bases, with 17 bases left in between.

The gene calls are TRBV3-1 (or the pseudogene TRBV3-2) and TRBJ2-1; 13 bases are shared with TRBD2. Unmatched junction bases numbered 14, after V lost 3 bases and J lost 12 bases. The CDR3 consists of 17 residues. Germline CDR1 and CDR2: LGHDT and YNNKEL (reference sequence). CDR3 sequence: CASSQEPGLAGLKRQFF. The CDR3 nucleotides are TGTGCCAGCAGCCAGGAACCGGGACTAGCGGGATTAAAACGGCAGTTCTTC.

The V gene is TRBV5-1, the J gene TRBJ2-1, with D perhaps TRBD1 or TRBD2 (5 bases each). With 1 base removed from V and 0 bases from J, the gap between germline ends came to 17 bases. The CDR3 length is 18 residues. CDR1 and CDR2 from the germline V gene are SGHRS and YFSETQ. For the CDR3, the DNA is TGCGCCAGCAGCTTGTACAGTTCCGGGACCACCTCCTACAATGAGCAGTTCTTC. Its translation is CASSLYSSGTTSYNEQFF.

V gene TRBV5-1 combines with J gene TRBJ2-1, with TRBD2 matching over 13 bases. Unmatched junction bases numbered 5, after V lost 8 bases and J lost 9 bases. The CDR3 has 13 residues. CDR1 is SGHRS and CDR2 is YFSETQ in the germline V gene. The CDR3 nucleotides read TGCGCCAGACCGGGACTAGCGGGGATTGAGCAGTTCTTC. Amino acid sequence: CARPGLAGIEQFF.

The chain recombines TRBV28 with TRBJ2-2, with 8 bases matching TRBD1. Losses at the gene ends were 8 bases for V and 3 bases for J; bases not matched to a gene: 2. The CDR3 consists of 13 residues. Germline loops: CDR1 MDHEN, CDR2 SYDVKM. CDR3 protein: CASHRGDTGELFF. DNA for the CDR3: TGTGCCAGCCACAGGGGGGACACCGGGGAGCTGTTTTTT.